Each of the 6 T cell receptor beta chains below was sequenced from the same sample in a study of T-cell memory formation after mild COVID-19 (dated by TCRdb to about 2021). The method behind the library was 5' RACE. The instrument given in TCRdb is Illumina NovaSeq 6000. TCRdb took the public reads, trimmed them with fastp at Q25, ran MiXCR for clone calling and kept in-frame beta chains. Merged by CDR3 protein, the rows form single entries marked with the most common genes and DNA. In all, the sample holds roughly 400,000 distinct CDR3 sequences, and approximately 25% of those were seen once. The ten largest clones capture 7.5% to 10% of the sample. The source material was PBMCs or a T cell subset sorted from them (not recorded which). The receptors originated from an adult woman who had mild COVID-19 (a few samples of this study predate the infection). The sample titles of this study are shuffled in the database, so cell type and time point are left out; the donor was told from shared clones.

This clonotype was observed many times. The rearrangement links TRBV27 to TRBJ2-1, with TRBD2 matching over 13 bases. The CDR3 has 17 residues. Germline V gives CDR1 MNHEY, CDR2 SMNVEV (reference sequence). Trimming took 8 bases from V and 3 from J; bases not matched to a gene: 10. The CDR3 bases are TGTGCCAGCGCCCGGACTAGCGGGAGCCTTTTCTACAATGAGCAGTTCTTC. The encoded protein is CASARTSGSLFYNEQFF.

This clonotype was picked up a small number of times. CDR3 region: CASSYRVRTSGRPYEQYF. In DNA form, the CDR3 reads TGTGCCAGCAGTTACCGGGTCCGGACTAGCGGGAGGCCCTACGAGCAGTACTTC. The V call is TRBV6-2 or TRBV6-3, the J call TRBJ2-7, with 14 positions matching TRBD2. This CDR3 is 18 amino acids long. Per the germline V gene, CDR1 is MNHEY and CDR2 is SVGEGT. J lost 2 bases, V lost 2 bases, and 8 bases had no gene match.

The chain recombines TRBV9 with TRBJ2-5; D is ambiguous. The germline V gene encodes CDR1 SGDLS and CDR2 YYNGEE. V was cut by 6 bases and J by 4 bases, with 19 bases left in between. This CDR3 has 15 residues. For the CDR3, the DNA is TGTGCCAGCACCCCTTCATCCGCCCTGGTAGAGACCCAGTACTTC. Its translation: CASTPSSALVETQYF.

This clonotype showed up just a few times. The chain has TRBV29-1 and TRBJ2-1, with TRBD2 as a possible D gene (6 bases). The CDR3 is 16 residues long. CDR1 is SQVTM and CDR2 is ANQGSEA in the germline V gene. V lost 6 bases and J lost 5, with 23 bases in between. The CDR3 region is CSVAPWSGGVDNEQFF. In DNA form, the CDR3 reads TGCAGCGTCGCCCCGTGGAGCGGAGGGGTGGACAATGAGCAGTTCTTC.

The rearrangement links TRBV20-1 to TRBJ1-1; the D is unclear. Germline values: CDR1 DFQATT, CDR2 SNEGSKA (reference sequence). This CDR3 region has 12 residues. The germline V and J ends were trimmed by 5 bases and 1 base, with 8 bases remaining between them. For the CDR3, the DNA is TGCAGTGCTCCTCCAGGGAACACTGAAGCTTTCTTT. Its protein product is CSAPPGNTEAFF.

This clonotype has a handful of counts. The J gene is TRBJ2-3, the V gene TRBV7-2; D gene uncertain. The germline V and J ends were trimmed by 1 base and 4 bases, with 9 bases remaining between them. The CDR3 length is 14 residues. Germline V gene data show CDR1 as SGHTA and CDR2 as FQGNSA. CDR3 DNA: TGTGCCAGCAGCTTAGGGCCCGCCTCAGATACGCAGTATTTT. Its translation: CASSLGPASDTQYF.